The 17 T cell receptor beta chains reported below all come from one sample, sequenced in a study of T cell repertoires in cytomegalovirus infection. MiXCR, applied by TCRdb to the reads, yields one record per CDR3 protein. The top ten clones hold about 10% of a sample with 150,000 to 190,000 distinct CDR3 sequences, 23% of them seen once. Material for sequencing was PBMCs. The receptors stem from a human donor in good health (CMV status not recorded). Some clones in this sample may be carry-over from other donors' samples.

The chain recombines TRBV20-1 with TRBJ2-7; TRBD2 matches at 7 bases. Germline assignment: CDR1 DFQATT and CDR2 SNEGSKA (reference sequence). With 0 bases clipped from V and 3 bases from J, the junction kept 5 bases outside the gene matches. The CDR3 consists of 14 residues. DNA for the CDR3: TGCAGTGCTAGAGACCTAGCGGAGTACTACGAGCAGTACTTC. Protein sequence: CSARDLAEYYEQYF.

There are a few counts of this clonotype. This sequence joins TRBV14 and TRBJ1-5; D is possibly TRBD1 (6 bases). Trimming removed 4 bases from V and 7 bases from J, with 11 bases in between. Germline lookup yields CDR1 SGHDN and CDR2 FVKESK. The CDR3 consists of 13 residues. In DNA form, the CDR3 reads TGTGCCAGCAGCCGAGGGGGGCACCAGCCCCAGCATTTT. Translating it yields CASSRGGHQPQHF.

This clonotype showed up many times. V gene TRBV7-8 combines with J gene TRBJ2-4; a possible D gene is TRBD1 (7 bases). V lost 2 bases and J 2 bases, leaving 16 bases between the germline ends. In germline, CDR1 is SGHVS, CDR2 FQNEAQ. The CDR3 runs 17 residues. CDR3 loop: CASSLQVAGGTKNIQYF. CDR3 nucleotide sequence: TGTGCCAGCAGCTTACAGGTGGCAGGGGGGACCAAAAACATTCAGTACTTC.

This clonotype showed up just a few times. The CDR3 here is CASSIGDSLRGQETQYF. DNA of the CDR3: TGTGCCAGTAGTATAGGTGACTCTCTCCGGGGCCAAGAGACCCAGTACTTC. The rearrangement uses TRBV19 and TRBJ2-5, with a weak D call TRBD2 (5 bases). The CDR3 totals 17 residues. The germline V gene has CDR1 LNHDA and CDR2 SQIVND (reference sequence). V was pared by 1 base and J by 1 base, with 16 bases between.

The CDR3 here is CASSYMGSYEQYF. The CDR3, as DNA: TGTGCCAGCAGTTACATGGGGTCCTACGAGCAGTACTTC. The chain combines TRBV28 with TRBJ2-7; D uncertain. This CDR3 comprises 13 residues. Germline CDR1 is MDHEN and CDR2 is SYDVKM. V dropped 4 bases and J dropped 1 base, with 8 bases sitting between them.

This clonotype was detected only a few times. The chain carries TRBV12-3 or TRBV12-4 and TRBJ2-7; 11 positions agree with TRBD2. This CDR3 is 15 amino acids long. The J segment lost 2 bases and the V segment lost 5 bases, leaving 5 bases of the junction unmatched. The CDR3 protein is CASSMTSGAPYEQYF. DNA for the CDR3: TGTGCCAGCAGTATGACTAGCGGGGCGCCCTACGAGCAGTACTTC.

The chain recombines TRBV20-1 with TRBJ1-5; D gene uncertain. The V gene lost 1 base and the J gene lost 0 bases, with 10 bases spanning the gap. CDR1 and CDR2 (germline): DFQATT, SNEGSKA (reference sequence). The CDR3 runs 15 residues. CDR3 DNA sequence: TGCAGTGCTAGAGTAGGGTCTTATAGCAATCAGCCCCAGCATTTT. Protein: CSARVGSYSNQPQHF.

This clonotype appeared a few times. The rearrangement links TRBV7-2 to TRBJ2-3, with 10 positions matching TRBD2. Germline V CDR1 and CDR2: SGHTA, FQGNSA. Trimming removed 5 bases from V and 0 bases from J; junction bases left unmatched: 8. The CDR3 spans 17 residues. CDR3 bases: TGTGCCAGCAGCCCAGCTAGCGGGAGAGCTAGCACAGATACGCAGTATTTT. Amino acids: CASSPASGRASTDTQYF.

This clonotype was observed at least ten times. This chain uses TRBV7-6 with TRBJ1-4; 7 bases are shared with TRBD1. CDR3 length equals 16 residues. V trimming: 5 bases; J trimming: 8 bases; junction bases outside the gene matches: 14. Germline V gene sequence: CDR1 SGHVS, CDR2 FNYEAQ. CDR3 loop: CASSPPSWRGREKLFF. CDR3 in DNA: TGTGCCAGCAGCCCCCCCAGTTGGAGGGGGCGAGAAAAACTGTTTTTT. Combining the CDR3 with reference TRBV7-6 and TRBJ1-4 gives the whole variable domain GAGVSQSPRYKVTKRGQDVALRCDPISGHVSLYWYRQALGQGPEFLTYFNYEAQQDKSGLPNDRFSAERPEGSISTLTIQRTEQRDSAMYRCASSPPSWRGREKLFFGSGTQLSVL.

This clonotype was seen ten or more times. This chain uses TRBV7-2 with TRBJ2-1; 9 positions agree with TRBD2. Trimming at V came to 5 bases and at J to 7 bases, leaving 12 bases not matched to a gene. CDR3 length: 16 amino acids. Germline assignment: CDR1 SGHTA and CDR2 FQGNSA. This CDR3 reads CASSPSGTSTRNEQFF. CDR3 nucleotides: TGTGCCAGCAGCCCCTCCGGGACTAGCACGAGGAATGAGCAGTTCTTC.

This clonotype came up a few times. V usage is TRBV6-4 and J usage is TRBJ1-2; D is unresolved. The CDR3 length is 13 residues. Trimming removed 4 bases from V and 4 bases from J, with 10 bases in between. CDR1 and CDR2 (germline): MRHNA, SNTAGT. The CDR3 DNA is TGTGCCAGCAGTGGCGGACGGAGCTATGGCTACACCTTC. Its protein is CASSGGRSYGYTF.

The V call is TRBV4-2, the J call TRBJ2-1; 8 bases are a match to TRBD2. The CDR3 totals 19 residues. Trimming took 0 bases from V and 5 from J; bases not matched to a gene: 15. Germline lookup yields CDR1 LGHNA and CDR2 YNFKEQ. CDR3 nucleotides: TGTGCCAGCAGCCAAGATTCAACTAGGGGCGGACTAGCTGACAATGAGCAGTTCTTC. Translated, it gives CASSQDSTRGGLADNEQFF.

This clonotype appeared many times. The V call is TRBV7-2, the J call TRBJ1-2; a possible D gene is TRBD1 (6 bases). CDR1 SGHTA and CDR2 FQGNSA come from the germline V gene. The CDR3 spans 15 residues. The ends were cut back, 5 bases at V and 10 bases at J, with 23 bases in the middle. The CDR3 reads CASSPRGGGISLYTF. The CDR3 DNA reads as TGTGCCAGCAGCCCAAGAGGGGGGGGAATTAGTCTCTACACCTTC.

As concerns this clonotype: The junction differs from germline at one of its ends, possibly a read error. The chain carries TRBV30 and TRBJ2-5; D may correspond to TRBD1 or TRBD2 (6 bases each). The CDR3 loop spans 12 amino acids. CDR1 GTSNPN and CDR2 SVGIG come from the germline V gene (reference sequence). The CDR3 spells CAWSEPGAIGNF. The CDR3, as DNA: TGTGCCTGGAGTGAACCGGGGGCGATAGGAAACTTC.

This clonotype was seen more than once but under ten times. This chain links TRBV19 with TRBJ2-7, with 10 bases that match TRBD1. The V segment lost 3 bases and the J segment 7 bases; nucleotides outside the gene matches: 12. Per the germline V gene, CDR1 is LNHDA and CDR2 is SQIVND (reference sequence). This CDR3 region has 16 residues. This chain's CDR3 is CASSIGSGTGEEEQYF. For the CDR3, the DNA is TGTGCCAGTAGTATTGGGTCGGGGACAGGGGAAGAGGAGCAGTACTTC. The full variable domain, with the rest looked up from reference TRBV19 and TRBJ2-7, is DGGITQSPKYLFRKEGQNVTLSCEQNLNHDAMYWYRQDPGQGLRLIYYSQIVNDFQKGDIAEGYSVSREKKESFPLTVTSAQKNPTAFYLCASSIGSGTGEEEQYFGPGTRLTVT.

This clonotype appeared many times. V gene TRBV7-2 combines with J gene TRBJ1-1, with TRBD1 matching over 7 bases. There are 17 residues in the CDR3. From germline, CDR1 is SGHTA and CDR2 FQGNSA. Losses at the gene ends were 1 base for V and 1 base for J; bases not matched to a gene: 9. The CDR3 loop is CASSLVGGGLGNTEAFF. CDR3 nucleotide sequence: TGTGCCAGCAGCTTAGTAGGGGGCGGCCTAGGGAACACTGAAGCTTTCTTT.

J is TRBJ1-5 and V is TRBV20-1; TRBD1 matches at 8 bases. Germline lookup yields CDR1 DFQATT and CDR2 SNEGSKA (reference sequence). The J segment lost 4 bases and the V segment lost 3 bases, leaving 20 bases of the junction unmatched. The CDR3 totals 19 residues. In nucleotides, the CDR3 is TGCAGTGCTAGTGTCCCTAGGATGAGCGACAGGGGAGGGAATCAGCCCCAGCATTTT. Residues: CSASVPRMSDRGGNQPQHF.